This T cell receptor (beta chain) was captured by sequencing in a study of blood T cell repertoires in COVID-19. Per the original methods: Nucleated cell counts were estimated from reference gene primer amplification. Using immunoSEQ multiplex PCR, the repertoire was profiled, and TCRdb retains in-frame clones only, with some absent. V, J and clone size are taken as reported in that table, and D and trimming were inferred from the DNA itself. In the table there are 160,000 or so clones, about 92% of which are singletons. The table lists this clone with a few counts. The CDR3 is 15 amino acids. Deletions cut 5 bases from V and 9 bases from J, with 17 bases between. Germline V CDR1 and CDR2: SEHNR, FQNEAQ (reference sequence).

The material sequenced was peripheral blood. This sequence joins TRBV7-9 and TRBJ1-6, with a possible D match to TRBD1 (6 bases). The sequence came from a man in his fifties or sixties with active or convalescent COVID-19. The CDR3 DNA reads as TGTGCCAGCAGCAAACCAACAGGGAGAATTTCACCCCTCCACTTT. This gives the protein CASSKPTGRISPLHF.